What follows are 17 T cell receptor beta chains derived from one specimen sequenced in a study of OX40 agonist ivuxolimab in advanced cancers. The assay was immunoSEQ multiplex PCR, and TCRdb's table has in-frame clones only and misses some. Of some 87,000 clones listed, around 90% are singletons. This sample comprised CD4+ or CD8+ T cells sorted from blood, obtained in a trial of the OX40 agonist ivuxolimab. These receptors originate from an adult with an advanced solid tumor such as melanoma, head and neck, liver or kidney cancer.

V usage is TRBV30 and J usage is TRBJ1-3; D is unresolved. V was pared by 2 bases and J by 0 bases, with 14 bases between. Germline CDR1 and CDR2: GTSNPN and SVGIG (reference sequence). The CDR3 covers 16 residues. The CDR3 loop is CAWSSSRTSSGNTIYF. The CDR3 DNA follows: TGTGCCTGGAGTTCATCCAGGACGAGCTCTGGAAACACCATATATTTT.

This chain connects TRBV28 to TRBJ1-5; no definite D call. V was shortened by 1 base and J by 0 bases, with 10 bases between the two germline ends. The length of the CDR3 is 16 residues. Germline CDR1 and CDR2: MDHEN and SYDVKM. Written as DNA, the CDR3 is TGTGCCAGCAGTTTATCGTCCGAATATAGCAATCAGCCCCAGCATTTT. Protein: CASSLSSEYSNQPQHF. The full variable domain, its missing parts supplied by reference TRBV28 and TRBJ1-5, is DVKVTQSSRYLVKRTGEKVFLECVQDMDHENMFWYRQDPGLGLRLIYFSYDVKMKEKGDIPEGYSVSREKKERFSLILESASTNQTSMYLCASSLSSEYSNQPQHFGDGTRLSIL.

V usage is TRBV30 and J usage is TRBJ2-7; possibly TRBD1 for D (5 bases). V was shortened by 3 bases and J by 1 base, with 13 bases between the two germline ends. CDR3 length: 14 residues. CDR1 GTSNPN and CDR2 SVGIG come from the germline V gene (reference sequence). The CDR3 region is CAWRVKAGSYEQYF. The CDR3 DNA is TGTGCCTGGAGGGTAAAGGCAGGGTCCTACGAGCAGTACTTC.

The table lists this clone with a few counts. The J gene is TRBJ2-5, the V gene TRBV18; possible D gene TRBD1, 5 bases. V lost 3 bases, J lost 2 bases, and 10 bases lay in between. CDR1 and CDR2 from the germline V gene are KGHSH and LQKENI. The CDR3 runs 14 residues. The CDR3 region is CASSPLQGQETQYF. CDR3 nucleotide sequence: TGTGCCAGCTCACCCCTCCAGGGTCAAGAGACCCAGTACTTC.

The chain uses TRBV12-1 and TRBJ2-7; the table calls TRBD1, which could not be checked here. TRBV12-1 is classified as a pseudogene. This CDR3 has 18 residues. CDR3 DNA sequence: TGTGCCAGCAGCTTTCCCCAGGGGGCTAGCAGGGTAATCTACGAGCAGTACTTC. This codes for CASSFPQGASRVIYEQYF.

The chain is built from TRBV11-3 and TRBJ2-5, with TRBD1 matching 9 bases. From germline, CDR1 is SGHNT and CDR2 YENEEA. CDR3 length: 15 residues. The J segment lost 4 bases and the V segment lost 4 bases, leaving 7 bases of the junction unmatched. CDR3 coding DNA: TGTGCCAGCAGCTCAAGGACAGGGGCAGGAGAGACCCAGTACTTC. Amino acids: CASSSRTGAGETQYF.

The J gene is TRBJ2-1, the V gene TRBV11-3; D possibly corresponds to TRBD2 (5 bases). The germline V and J ends were trimmed by 3 bases and 0 bases, with 12 bases remaining between them. Germline CDR1 reads SGHNT; CDR2 reads YENEEA. This CDR3 region has 16 residues. The DNA of the CDR3 is TGTGCCAGCAGCTTTAGCGTCATGAGCTCCTACAATGAGCAGTTCTTC. Its translation: CASSFSVMSSYNEQFF.

This chain joins TRBV7-2 and TRBJ1-6, with D unresolved. The CDR3 is 14 residues long. Germline-derived CDR1 and CDR2 are SGHTA and FQGNSA. With 5 bases removed from V and 9 bases from J, the gap between germline ends came to 14 bases. DNA of the CDR3: TGTGCCAGCAGCAGTCCTGGGAGGAGTTCACCCCTCCACTTT. This codes for CASSSPGRSSPLHF. Together with reference TRBV7-2 and TRBJ1-6, the CDR3 gives the full variable domain: GAGVSQSPSNKVTEKGKDVELRCDPISGHTALYWYRQSLGQGLEFLIYFQGNSAPDKSGLPSDRFSAERTGGSVSTLTIQRTQQEDSAVYLCASSSPGRSSPLHFGNGTRLTVT.

The gene calls are TRBV19 and TRBJ2-4; tentative D call: TRBD2 (7 bases). CDR1 is LNHDA, CDR2 SQIVND, per germline (reference sequence). The CDR3 extends over 16 amino acids. Trimming removed 5 bases from V and 4 bases from J, with 18 bases in between. The CDR3 loop reads CASSEPRGREKNIQYF. CDR3 in DNA: TGTGCCAGTAGTGAACCGCGGGGGCGAGAGAAAAACATTCAGTACTTC.

The chain recombines TRBV7-2 with TRBJ2-3, with D possibly being TRBD2 (6 bases). V dropped 2 bases and J dropped 2 bases, with 17 bases sitting between them. The CDR3 is 17 amino acids. In germline, CDR1 is SGHTA, CDR2 FQGNSA. Here the CDR3 reads CASSLRRGRGYTDTQYF. The DNA of the CDR3 is TGTGCCAGCAGCTTAAGGAGGGGTCGGGGCTACACAGATACGCAGTATTTT.

This sequence joins TRBV5-4 and TRBJ2-7; D is perhaps TRBD1 or TRBD2 (5 bases each). The V gene's germline CDR1 is SGHNT and CDR2 YYREEE (reference sequence). The CDR3 is made up of 14 amino acids. V lost 3 bases and J lost 3, with 13 bases in between. As DNA, the CDR3 is TGTGCCAGCAGCTGGGACGGACCGAACTACGAGCAGTACTTC. It encodes CASSWDGPNYEQYF.

The chain is built from TRBV10-3 and TRBJ1-2, with D tentatively TRBD1 (5 bases). Trimming cost V 3 bases and J 6 bases, with 14 bases left between them. Germline values: CDR1 ENHRY, CDR2 SYGVKD. The CDR3 is made up of 14 amino acids. The CDR3 protein is CAISESQGSDGYTF. The CDR3 DNA follows: TGTGCCATCAGTGAAAGTCAGGGATCGGATGGCTACACCTTC.

This CDR3 reads CASSATGSTDTQYF. The CDR3 DNA reads as TGTGCCAGCAGCGCGACAGGGAGCACAGATACGCAGTATTTT. The J gene is TRBJ2-3, the V gene TRBV9; 7 nucleotides match TRBD1. Trimming took 3 bases from V and 0 from J; bases not matched to a gene: 1. Germline assignment: CDR1 SGDLS and CDR2 YYNGEE. The CDR3 consists of 14 residues.

The V gene is TRBV6-6, the J gene TRBJ2-1, with 13 bases that match TRBD2. V shed 7 bases, J shed 7 bases, and the junction held 10 bases outside the gene matches. The CDR3 runs 16 residues. The germline gives CDR1 MNHNY, CDR2 SVGAGI (reference sequence). Here the CDR3 reads CASTYGGLAGENEQFF. The CDR3 coding sequence is TGTGCCAGCACCTACGGAGGACTAGCGGGAGAAAATGAGCAGTTCTTC.

The genes are TRBV5-4 and TRBJ2-3; D is uncertain. Germline lookup yields CDR1 SGHNT and CDR2 YYREEE (reference sequence). This CDR3 has 12 residues. Trimming removed 2 bases at V and 7 bases at J, with 8 bases between. CDR3 loop: CASSFDLNTQYF. CDR3 nucleotide sequence: TGTGCCAGCAGCTTCGACCTGAATACGCAGTATTTT.

J is TRBJ2-3 and V is TRBV5-1, with 9 nucleotides matching TRBD2. The CDR3 is made up of 15 amino acids. With V trimmed by 1 base and J by 0 bases, 0 bases remained unmatched. Germline CDR1 is SGHRS and CDR2 is YFSETQ. The CDR3 coding sequence is TGCGCCAGCAGCTTGACTAGCGGGAGCACAGATACGCAGTATTTT. Its translation is CASSLTSGSTDTQYF.

J is TRBJ2-7 and V is TRBV6-6; 11 bases align to TRBD1. The CDR3 totals 15 residues. Germline values: CDR1 MNHNY, CDR2 SVGAGI (reference sequence). Germline trimming cut 4 bases from V and 4 bases from J; bases unmatched to any gene: 6. The DNA for the CDR3 is TGTGCCAGCAGTTCGACCGGGACAGGGGGTTACGAGCAGTACTTC. Translating gives CASSSTGTGGYEQYF.